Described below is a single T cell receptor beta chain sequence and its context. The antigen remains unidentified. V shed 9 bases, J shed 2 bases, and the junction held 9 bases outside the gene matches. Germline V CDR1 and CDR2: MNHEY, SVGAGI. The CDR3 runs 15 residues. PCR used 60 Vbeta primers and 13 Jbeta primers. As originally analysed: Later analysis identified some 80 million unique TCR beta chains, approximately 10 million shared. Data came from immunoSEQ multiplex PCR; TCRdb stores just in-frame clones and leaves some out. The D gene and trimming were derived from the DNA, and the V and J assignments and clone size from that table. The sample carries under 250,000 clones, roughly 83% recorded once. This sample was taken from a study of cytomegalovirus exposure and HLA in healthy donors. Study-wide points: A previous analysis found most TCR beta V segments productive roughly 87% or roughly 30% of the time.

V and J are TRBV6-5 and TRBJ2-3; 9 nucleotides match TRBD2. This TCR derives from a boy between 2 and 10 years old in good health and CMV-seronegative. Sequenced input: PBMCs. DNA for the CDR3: TGTGCCAGTAGTACTAGCGGGTTATACACAGATACGCAGTATTTT. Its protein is CASSTSGLYTDTQYF.